This TCR beta chain was sequenced in a study of T cell responses to AZD1222 COVID-19 vaccine. With respect to this clone: The target antigen is unknown.

Study-level results: Reportedly, close to half of spike-specific TCRs are directed against unmutated variant regions.

Trimming shortened V by 5 bases and J by 0 bases, and 10 bases separated the two germline ends. Germline CDR1 is SGHTA and CDR2 is FQGNSA. The CDR3 contains 14 residues. Measured with immunoSEQ multiplex PCR; TCRdb has only the in-frame clones, and not every one. The sample has 120,000 to 150,000 clones; 88% are singletons. This specimen was peripheral blood, taken on day 0 of AZD1222 vaccination. This clonotype was obtained from an adult in good health. The chain joins TRBV7-2 to TRBJ1-1, with a tentative D call TRBD1 (6 bases). The CDR3 is CASSPGHVNTEAFF. CDR3 DNA: TGTGCCAGCAGCCCGGGACACGTGAACACTGAAGCTTTCTTT.